The 21 T cell receptor beta chains below were found in one sample sequenced in a study of cytomegalovirus exposure and HLA in healthy donors. A multiplex PCR was run with 60 Vbeta primers and 13 Jbeta primers. Sequencing was performed with immunoSEQ multiplex PCR; in TCRdb, only in-frame clones are kept and a portion is missing. The sample contains approximately 170,000 clones, roughly 80% of which appear only once. Sequenced sample: PBMCs. The receptors stem from a male donor in good health and CMV-seronegative.

This chain uses TRBV7-6 with TRBJ2-5; D perhaps matches TRBD2 (6 bases). The germline V and J ends were trimmed by 3 bases and 5 bases, with 10 bases remaining between them. The CDR3 is 13 residues long. CDR1 SGHVS and CDR2 FNYEAQ come from the germline V gene. CDR3 sequence reads: CASSFSGRETQYF. The CDR3 DNA reads as TGTGCCAGCAGCTTTTCAGGGAGGGAGACCCAGTACTTC.

The count of this clone is one. This sequence joins TRBV27 and TRBJ1-2; possibly TRBD1 for D (5 bases). Germline V lookup: CDR1 MNHEY, CDR2 SMNVEV (reference sequence). The V end was cut by 3 bases, the J end by 6 bases, with 17 bases between. The CDR3 contains 15 residues. CDR3 protein: CASSFRAGRLNGYTF. CDR3 DNA: TGTGCCAGCAGTTTCAGGGCGGGACGTTTGAATGGCTACACCTTC.

V usage is TRBV28 and J usage is TRBJ1-2; unclear D gene. Germline CDR1 is MDHEN and CDR2 is SYDVKM. This CDR3 has 13 residues. Trimming removed 5 bases at V and 5 bases at J, with 12 bases between. CDR3 in amino acids: CASSPVDKYGYTF. CDR3 in DNA: TGTGCCAGCAGTCCCGTAGACAAGTATGGCTACACCTTC.

This clone has only one observation. This sequence joins TRBV5-1 and TRBJ1-1, with TRBD1 identical over 7 bases. This CDR3 is 13 amino acids long. Germline loops: CDR1 SGHRS, CDR2 YFSETQ. J lost 5 bases, V lost 4 bases, and 5 bases had no gene match. CDR3 sequence: CASSATGETEAFF. For the CDR3, the DNA is TGCGCCAGCAGCGCTACAGGGGAGACTGAAGCTTTCTTT.

The V and J genes are TRBV4-2 and TRBJ2-5; 12 nucleotides match TRBD2. This CDR3 has 15 amino acids. The trim removed 4 bases at V and 5 bases at J, leaving 5 bases unmatched. Germline V CDR1 and CDR2: LGHNA, YNFKEQ. CDR3 DNA: TGTGCCAGCAGCCTACGACTAGCGGGGGCGGAGACCCAGTACTTC. Translation gives CASSLRLAGAETQYF.

V and J are TRBV7-8 and TRBJ1-1; 7 bases agree with TRBD1. Germline V gene sequence: CDR1 SGHVS, CDR2 FQNEAQ. The length of the CDR3 is 15 residues. The J segment lost 0 bases and the V segment lost 2 bases, leaving 3 bases of the junction unmatched. CDR3: CASSLSGQLNTEAFF. DNA for the CDR3: TGTGCCAGCAGCTTATCGGGACAGCTGAACACTGAAGCTTTCTTT. The entire variable domain, with the rest obtained from reference TRBV7-8 and TRBJ1-1, is as follows: GAGVSQSPRYKVAKRGQDVALRCDPISGHVSLFWYQQALGQGPEFLTYFQNEAQLDKSGLPSDRFFAERPEGSVSTLKIQRTQQEDSAVYLCASSLSGQLNTEAFFGQGTRLTVV.

The genes are TRBV19 and TRBJ2-1, with TRBD2 matching 8 bases. CDR1 is LNHDA and CDR2 is SQIVND in the germline V gene (reference sequence). The CDR3 covers 16 residues. V gave up 4 bases and J gave up 0 bases; unmatched junction bases: 5. The CDR3 bases are TGTGCCAGTAGTACCTCGAGCGGGAGCTCCTACAATGAGCAGTTCTTC. Amino acid sequence: CASSTSSGSSYNEQFF. The full variable domain, completed using reference TRBV19 and TRBJ2-1, is DGGITQSPKYLFRKEGQNVTLSCEQNLNHDAMYWYRQDPGQGLRLIYYSQIVNDFQKGDIAEGYSVSREKKESFPLTVTSAQKNPTAFYLCASSTSSGSSYNEQFFGPGTRLTVL.

The gene calls are TRBV4-2 and TRBJ1-4, with TRBD1 identical over 7 bases. In germline, CDR1 is LGHNA, CDR2 YNFKEQ. The trim removed 4 bases at V and 5 bases at J, leaving 4 bases unmatched. CDR3 length equals 14 residues. This chain's CDR3 is CASSRNRGNEKLFF. Here the CDR3 DNA reads TGTGCCAGCAGCCGTAACAGGGGAAATGAAAAACTGTTTTTT.

The chain is built from TRBV5-1 and TRBJ1-1; D is unresolved. Germline values: CDR1 SGHRS, CDR2 YFSETQ. Trimming shortened V by 4 bases and J by 6 bases, and 16 bases separated the two germline ends. CDR3 length equals 14 residues. The CDR3 sequence: CASSQTRDNPEAFF. In DNA, the CDR3 is TGCGCCAGCAGCCAGACCCGGGATAACCCTGAAGCTTTCTTT. Based on the CDR3 plus reference TRBV5-1 and TRBJ1-1, the full variable domain is KAGVTQTPRYLIKTRGQQVTLSCSPISGHRSVSWYQQTPGQGLQFLFEYFSETQRNKGNFPGRFSGRQFSNSRSEMNVSTLELGDSALYLCASSQTRDNPEAFFGQGTRLTVV.

The CDR3 region is CASSPQGQGDEKLFF. The CDR3, as DNA: TGTGCCAGCTCACCACAGGGACAGGGGGATGAAAAACTGTTTTTT. The chain is built from TRBV18 and TRBJ1-4, with 11 bases lining up with TRBD1. Trimming at V came to 1 base and at J to 6 bases, leaving 1 base not matched to a gene. Germline CDR1 reads KGHSH; CDR2 reads LQKENI. This CDR3 comprises 15 residues.

V is TRBV7-2 and J is TRBJ2-7; D is ambiguous. Looked up from germline, CDR1 is SGHTA and CDR2 is FQGNSA. CDR3 length: 14 residues. V lost 4 bases and J lost 2, with 12 bases in between. The CDR3 DNA follows: TGTGCCAGCAGCTCTCAGGCATCCACCTACGAGCAGTACTTC. As protein: CASSSQASTYEQYF.

V gene TRBV7-9 combines with J gene TRBJ2-3; D gene unclear. This CDR3 has 17 residues. The V end was cut by 8 bases, the J end by 0 bases, with 21 bases between. Germline CDR1 SEHNR, CDR2 FQNEAQ (reference sequence). This CDR3 reads CASYPTISQSSTDTQYF. The CDR3 DNA reads TGTGCCAGCTACCCAACGATTAGCCAATCTAGCACAGATACGCAGTATTTT.

The CDR3 loop reads CASSETPHSGANVLTF. Written as DNA, the CDR3 is TGTGCCAGCAGTGAAACACCCCACTCTGGGGCCAACGTCCTGACTTTC. The gene calls are TRBV6-4 and TRBJ2-6; D is undetermined. CDR3 length: 16 residues. CDR1 and CDR2 from the germline V gene are MRHNA and SNTAGT. Trimming cost V 3 bases and J 0 bases, with 9 bases left between them.

The V and J genes are TRBV7-9 and TRBJ1-2; 7 nucleotides align to TRBD1. The trim removed 2 bases at V and 7 bases at J, leaving 10 bases unmatched. This CDR3 contains 15 residues. CDR1 and CDR2 from the germline V gene are SEHNR and FQNEAQ (reference sequence). The CDR3 loop is CASSLTLDRDPGYTF. The CDR3 coding sequence is TGTGCCAGCAGCTTAACCCTAGACAGGGATCCTGGCTACACCTTC.

This chain connects TRBV7-6 to TRBJ2-5, with D possibly TRBD1 on 6 matching bases. The CDR3 contains 15 residues. CDR1 is SGHVS and CDR2 is FNYEAQ in the germline V gene. Trimming took off 2 bases at V and 3 bases at J, with 13 bases between the two ends. The CDR3 protein is CASSLTWTEKETQYF. CDR3 sequence (DNA): TGTGCCAGCAGCTTAACCTGGACAGAGAAAGAGACCCAGTACTTC.

With respect to this clone: A much larger clone sits a single nucleotide away, making a read error possible. The chain is built from TRBV10-3 and TRBJ2-5; 10 bases line up with TRBD2. The germline V gene has CDR1 ENHRY and CDR2 SYGVKD. V was pared by 3 bases and J by 11 bases, with 12 bases of the junction left unmatched. The CDR3 has 15 residues. The CDR3 DNA reads TGTGCCATCAGTGATCCCCTAGCGGGGGCGGGGGAGCAGTACTTC. This codes for CAISDPLAGAGEQYF.

This chain links TRBV21-1 with TRBJ2-3; the table's D call, TRBD2, has no DNA check behind it. TRBV21-1 is annotated as a pseudogene. The CDR3 loop spans 17 amino acids. Here the CDR3 DNA reads TGTGCCAGCAGCAAAGGGCGACTAGCGGGGCGCACAGATACGCAGTATTTT. It encodes CASSKGRLAGRTDTQYF.

The chain links TRBV7-7 to TRBJ2-3; D gene unclear. Germline CDR1 SSHAT, CDR2 FNYEAQ (reference sequence). The CDR3 contains 14 residues. V was pared by 5 bases and J by 1 base, with 10 bases between. The CDR3 spells CASSTGLGTDTQYF. CDR3 nucleotides: TGTGCCAGCAGCACGGGTTTGGGCACAGATACGCAGTATTTT.

On this clone itself: The junction and the germline gene differ at one end; a read error may be behind it. The chain uses TRBV7-9 and TRBJ1-2; no clear D. The CDR3 extends over 13 amino acids. Per germline, CDR1 SEHNR and CDR2 FQNEAQ (reference sequence). The CDR3 reads CSSGLVTNYGYTF. CDR3 in DNA: TGTTCCAGCGGCTTAGTAACTAACTATGGCTACACCTTC.

The chain employs TRBV7-3 and TRBJ2-2; D is possibly TRBD2 (6 bases). CDR3 size: 14 residues. V lost 1 base to trimming and J lost 6 bases, with 9 bases between them. The V gene's germline CDR1 is SGHTA and CDR2 FQGTGA. CDR3 bases: TGTGCCAGCAGCTTAAATGCGGGGTCCGGGGAGCTGTTTTTT. It codes for CASSLNAGSGELFF.

Turning to this clone: The junction and the germline gene differ at one end; a read error may be behind it. This chain joins TRBV25-1 and TRBJ2-1; 11 nucleotides match TRBD2. CDR3 size: 15 residues. Germline assignment: CDR1 MGHDK and CDR2 SYGVNS. CDR3: CASNGASGRNWFTVF. CDR3 sequence (DNA): TGTGCCAGCAATGGGGCTAGCGGGAGGAACTGGTTTACGGTCTTC.